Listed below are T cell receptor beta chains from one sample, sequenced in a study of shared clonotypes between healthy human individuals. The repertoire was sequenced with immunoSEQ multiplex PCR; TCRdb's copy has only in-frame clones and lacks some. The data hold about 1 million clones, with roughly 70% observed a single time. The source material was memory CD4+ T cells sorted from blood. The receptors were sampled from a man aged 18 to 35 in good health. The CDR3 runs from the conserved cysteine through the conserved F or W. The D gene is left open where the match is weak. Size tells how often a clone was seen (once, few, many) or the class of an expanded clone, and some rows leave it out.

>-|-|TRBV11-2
CASSLEEGRGYEQYF
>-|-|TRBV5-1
CASSLGAERFF
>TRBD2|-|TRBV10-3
CAISAGGGAISSDTQYF
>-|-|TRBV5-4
CASSLAGLNYNEQFF
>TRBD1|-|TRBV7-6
CASSLGQGPYNEQFF
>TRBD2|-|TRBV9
CASSWSGGTYNEQFF
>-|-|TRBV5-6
CASSFTSNTEAFF
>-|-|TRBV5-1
CASSSIGSGASYGYTF
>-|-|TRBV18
CASSPPGQLNIQYF
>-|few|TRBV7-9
CASSHEGGTEAFF
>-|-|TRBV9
CASRLYFRELWAYSYNEQFF
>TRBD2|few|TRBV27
CASSLWVAGGYNEQFF
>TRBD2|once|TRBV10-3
CAITEAGGPYNEQFF
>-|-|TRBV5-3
CARSGTIGGTYNEQFF